Listed here are 19 T cell receptor beta chains from one sample, sequenced in a study of vaccination and CD4 T cells after COVID-19. The treatment is: approximately 11-day PBMC culture with coronavirus spike peptide pools or control peptides (ViraFEST assay). An Oncomine TCR Beta short-read assay was used to sequence the DNA from cultured CD4+ T cells. TCRdb redid the calling of the PCR reads with MiXCR, one entry per CDR3 protein. The sample includes roughly 17,000 distinct CDR3 sequences, approximately 77% of them seen just once. Their cognate antigens are unknown. The sequencing used CD4+ T cells from blood, cultured in vitro, collected after SARS-CoV-2 vaccination. The receptors were gathered from a human donor who received a COVID-19 vaccine.

The V call is TRBV4-2, the J call TRBJ2-5; 12 bases are shared with TRBD2. The CDR3 length is 16 residues. Trimming cost V 0 bases and J 6 bases; bases outside gene matches: 5. Per the germline V gene, CDR1 is LGHNA and CDR2 is YNFKEQ. Here the CDR3 DNA reads TGTGCCAGCAGCCAAGAAACTAGCGGGGGGTTGAAGACCCAGTACTTC. Translated, it gives CASSQETSGGLKTQYF.

As concerns this clonotype: This could be a read error, since a much larger clone is one nucleotide away. The chain recombines TRBV20-1 with TRBJ2-7, with D perhaps matching TRBD1 (5 bases). The length of the CDR3 is 13 residues. Germline loops: CDR1 DFQATT, CDR2 SNEGSKA (reference sequence). Trimming took off 0 bases at V and 9 bases at J, with 15 bases between the two ends. The CDR3 sequence: CSARDGAAHGQYF. CDR3 nucleotides: TGCAGTGCTAGAGATGGGGCAGCCCACGGGCAGTACTTC.

This chain links TRBV12-3 or TRBV12-4 with TRBJ2-3, with 9 nucleotides matching TRBD2. The J segment lost 5 bases and the V segment lost 4 bases, leaving 7 bases of the junction unmatched. The CDR3 consists of 15 residues. CDR3 sequence (DNA): TGTGCCAGCAGTTGGGTGCGGGGGGGCGTAGATACGCAGTATTTT. It encodes CASSWVRGGVDTQYF.

The gene calls are TRBV7-8 and TRBJ2-3, with TRBD1 identical over 9 bases. With V trimmed by 1 base and J by 2 bases, 4 bases remained unmatched. This CDR3 region has 16 residues. Germline-derived CDR1 and CDR2 are SGHVS and FQNEAQ. The CDR3 DNA sequence: TGTGCCAGCAGCTTAGTAACAGGGGGCAACACAGATACGCAGTATTTT. It specifies CASSLVTGGNTDTQYF.

The rearrangement uses TRBV19 and TRBJ2-7, with 8 bases matching TRBD2. Germline values: CDR1 LNHDA, CDR2 SQIVND (reference sequence). The V gene end was trimmed by 3 bases and the J gene end by 0 bases; junction bases not matched to a gene: 13. The CDR3 spans 18 residues. For the CDR3, the DNA is TGTGCCAGTAGTATCCGGACCAGCGGGGGCCGCTTCTCCTACGAGCAGTACTTC. Encoded protein: CASSIRTSGGRFSYEQYF.

This clonotype turned up a few times. The J gene is TRBJ2-3, the V gene TRBV24-1; D is perhaps TRBD1 (6 bases). Germline V gene lookup returns CDR1 KGHDR and CDR2 SFDVKD. The CDR3 has 14 amino acids. V was pared by 4 bases and J by 6 bases, with 13 bases between. The CDR3 sequence: CATSEVGQRDTQYF. In DNA form, the CDR3 reads TGTGCCACCAGTGAGGTAGGACAGCGGGATACGCAGTATTTT.

The rearrangement joins TRBV28 to TRBJ2-3, with TRBD2 identical over 11 bases. The CDR3 loop spans 17 amino acids. CDR1 MDHEN and CDR2 SYDVKM come from the germline V gene. J gave up 4 bases and V 2 bases, and 8 bases lay outside the gene matches. The CDR3 region is CASSLLGLAGGPDTQYF. DNA for the CDR3: TGTGCCAGCAGTTTACTTGGTCTAGCGGGGGGTCCAGATACGCAGTATTTT.

This clonotype turned up a few times. The rearrangement uses TRBV7-9 and TRBJ2-5, with D unresolved. The CDR3 consists of 12 residues. Trimming removed 5 bases from V and 4 bases from J, with 8 bases in between. The V gene's germline CDR1 is SEHNR and CDR2 FQNEAQ (reference sequence). CDR3 in DNA: TGTGCCAGCAGCCGTGAAGGAGAGACCCAGTACTTC. Translating it yields CASSREGETQYF.

The chain uses TRBV6-1 and TRBJ2-1; D gene uncertain. The ends were cut back, 2 bases at V and 3 bases at J, with 11 bases in the middle. Germline lookup yields CDR1 MNHNS and CDR2 SASEGT. The CDR3 contains 15 residues. The CDR3 region is CASSEPASLYNEQFF. The CDR3 DNA reads TGTGCCAGCAGTGAACCGGCTTCCCTCTACAATGAGCAGTTCTTC.

The chain has TRBV6-1 and TRBJ1-2; TRBD1 matches 9 bases. The CDR3 totals 15 residues. Germline trimming cut 6 bases from V and 0 bases from J; bases unmatched to any gene: 5. CDR1 MNHNS and CDR2 SASEGT come from the germline V gene. The CDR3 loop reads CASRTRTGANYGYTF. For the CDR3, the DNA is TGTGCCAGCAGAACAAGGACAGGGGCTAACTATGGCTACACCTTC.

V and J are TRBV12-3 or TRBV12-4 and TRBJ2-7; D remains ambiguous. V was clipped by 4 bases and J by 11 bases, with 15 bases between them. There are 12 residues in the CDR3. The CDR3 DNA reads TGTGCCAGCAGTTCATCCGACACTAAGAAGTACTTC. Its protein product is CASSSSDTKKYF.

The V call is TRBV24-1, the J call TRBJ2-2; 8 positions match TRBD2. The junction had 9 bases not matched to a gene; V was cut back by 8 bases and J by 5 bases. CDR1 KGHDR and CDR2 SFDVKD come from the germline V gene. The CDR3 loop spans 15 amino acids. The CDR3 nucleotides read TGTGCCACCACGGGAGGGGTCAACCCTACCGGGGAGCTGTTTTTT. The encoded protein is CATTGGVNPTGELFF.

The V call is TRBV20-1, the J call TRBJ2-1; 14 bases are a match to TRBD2. With V trimmed by 6 bases and J by 8 bases, 6 bases remained unmatched. This CDR3 contains 14 residues. CDR1 DFQATT and CDR2 SNEGSKA come from the germline V gene (reference sequence). In DNA, the CDR3 is TGCAGTGCAGATCCGGGACTAGCGGGGGATGAGCAGTTCTTC. It encodes CSADPGLAGDEQFF.

There are a few counts of this clonotype. The gene calls are TRBV28 and TRBJ2-7, with D possibly being TRBD1 (6 bases). The CDR3 length is 16 residues. CDR1 is MDHEN, CDR2 SYDVKM, per germline. Trimming took off 3 bases at V and 6 bases at J, with 21 bases between the two ends. CDR3 in amino acids: CASSFRDEGLGGEQYF. CDR3 DNA sequence: TGTGCCAGCAGTTTCCGCGACGAGGGTCTAGGGGGCGAGCAGTACTTC.

This clonotype was counted only a few times. The chain carries TRBV20-1 and TRBJ2-1, with 7 bases that match TRBD2. Germline trimming cut 6 bases from V and 2 bases from J; bases unmatched to any gene: 4. This CDR3 has 13 amino acids. CDR1 DFQATT and CDR2 SNEGSKA come from the germline V gene (reference sequence). The chain's CDR3 is CSATTSAYNEQFF. In DNA, the CDR3 is TGCAGTGCCACCACTAGCGCCTACAATGAGCAGTTCTTC.

V gene TRBV19 combines with J gene TRBJ2-1; D perhaps matches TRBD2 (6 bases). The CDR3 has 13 residues. Germline V CDR1 and CDR2: LNHDA, SQIVND (reference sequence). Deletions cut 5 bases from V and 4 bases from J, with 9 bases between. The chain's CDR3 is CASSYREYNEQFF. The CDR3 region has the DNA TGTGCCAGTAGTTACCGGGAGTACAATGAGCAGTTCTTC.

V usage is TRBV12-3 or TRBV12-4 and J usage is TRBJ2-5; 7 bases are shared with TRBD1. Trimming took 7 bases from V and 4 from J; bases not matched to a gene: 6. The CDR3 extends over 13 amino acids. The CDR3 loop reads CASINRGGETQYF. CDR3 nucleotide sequence: TGTGCCAGCATCAACAGGGGTGGAGAGACCCAGTACTTC.

In its sample, this clonotype was seen a few times. The CDR3 sequence: CSASSQGARSGTDTQYF. In DNA form, the CDR3 reads TGCAGTGCTTCGTCCCAGGGGGCGCGGTCCGGCACAGATACGCAGTATTTT. The chain uses TRBV20-1 and TRBJ2-3, with 8 positions matching TRBD1. The length of the CDR3 is 17 residues. Germline V gene lookup returns CDR1 DFQATT and CDR2 SNEGSKA (reference sequence). The V gene end was trimmed by 5 bases and the J gene end by 1 base; junction bases not matched to a gene: 14.

This clonotype showed up just once. The chain couples TRBV20-1 to TRBJ1-2; D ambiguous. V dropped 0 bases and J dropped 4 bases, with 12 bases sitting between them. Germline lookup yields CDR1 DFQATT and CDR2 SNEGSKA (reference sequence). This CDR3 is 14 amino acids long. CDR3 DNA sequence: TGCAGTGCTAGAGATAGGCTGGGAGCCTATGGCTACACCTTC. Protein: CSARDRLGAYGYTF.